This T cell receptor beta chain was sequenced during a study of cytomegalovirus exposure and HLA in healthy donors. The CDR3 runs 14 residues. Per germline, CDR1 SGDLS and CDR2 YYNGEE. The junction had 7 bases not matched to a gene; V was cut back by 1 base and J by 10 bases. The study ran its PCR with 60 Vbeta and 13 Jbeta primers. TCRdb's table, derived via immunoSEQ multiplex PCR, lists solely in-frame clones and lacks some. The table lists more than 150,000 clones, about 80% of them singletons. This clone appeared many times. The chain is built from TRBV9 and TRBJ2-1, with 8 bases matching TRBD2. Sample: PBMCs. The origin of this receptor is a man aged 18-30 years in good health and CMV-seronegative. The CDR3 is CASSVSGRQDEQFF. Written as DNA, the CDR3 is TGTGCCAGCAGCGTAAGCGGGAGACAGGACGAGCAGTTCTTC. Full variable domain (rest looked up from reference TRBV9 and TRBJ2-1): DSGVTQTPKHLITATGQRVTLRCSPRSGDLSVYWYQQSLDQGLQFLIQYYNGEERAKGNILERFSAQQFPDLHSELNLSSLELGDSALYFCASSVSGRQDEQFFGPGTRLTVL.